This T cell receptor (beta chain) was sequenced in a study of regulatory T cells in long-lasting Graves disease. Investigators prepared the TCR beta libraries by applying iRepertoire HTBI primers and Arm-PCR of CDR3 regions. TCRdb independently ran MiXCR on the multiplex PCR reads; one entry per CDR3 protein. Seen here are hundreds of thousands of distinct CDR3 sequences, 16% observed once, and the top ten hold 15% to 20%. This clonotype was found a few times. Deletions cut 2 bases from V and 0 bases from J, with 11 bases between. CDR3 size: 15 residues. The germline CDR1 and CDR2 sequences are SGDLS and YYNGEE. The time point is: newly diagnosed GD, antithyroid drugs for less than 3 months. Generation of the TCR library employed RNA extracted from PBMCs. This same sample was also taken into another study, of T cells in Graves' hyperthyroidism and ophthalmopathy.

This receptor was identified in a woman aged 25-40 years with Graves disease. This rearrangement joins TRBV9 to TRBJ2-5, with D possibly being TRBD1 (7 bases). The sample consisted of peripheral blood mononuclear cells (PBMCs), taken at new diagnosis, from a patient treated with antithyroid drugs. The CDR3 reads CASSVAGGYQETQYF. The DNA of the CDR3 is TGTGCCAGCAGCGTGGCAGGGGGGTACCAAGAGACCCAGTACTTC.